The source of this TCR beta chain is a study of chemoradiotherapy in HPV16-positive cancers. Study background: A couple of HPV16-positive patients' cells yielded candidate HPV-specific clones and common motifs.

Study-wide findings and caveats: The functional HPV-specific definition rests on just two HPV16-positive patients.

The V gene's germline CDR1 is LGHNA and CDR2 YNFKEQ. CDR3 length: 14 amino acids. The ends were cut back, 0 bases at V and 4 bases at J, with 9 bases in the middle. Over chemoradiotherapy, repertoires were sampled more than once. Sequencing used immunoSEQ multiplex PCR; TCRdb keeps in-frame clones, though not all of them. The table records roughly 12,000 clones, more than 50% of them present only once. This clone was seen more than once but under ten times. Its antigen is as yet unknown. The receptor was isolated from a human donor with HPV-associated anogenital cancer. The chain links TRBV4-2 to TRBJ1-2; D gene uncertain. This material was obtained from a patient who underwent chemoradiotherapy. The CDR3 region is CASSQERGVYGYTF. CDR3 bases: TGTGCCAGCAGCCAAGAACGGGGAGTCTATGGCTACACCTTC.